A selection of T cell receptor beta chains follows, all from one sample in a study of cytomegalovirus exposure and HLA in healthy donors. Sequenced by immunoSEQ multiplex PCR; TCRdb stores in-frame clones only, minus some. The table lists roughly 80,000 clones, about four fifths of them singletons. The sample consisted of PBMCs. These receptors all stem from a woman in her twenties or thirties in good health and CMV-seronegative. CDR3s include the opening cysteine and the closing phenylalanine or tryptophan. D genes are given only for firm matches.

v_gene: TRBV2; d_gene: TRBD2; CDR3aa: CASGLGGSYEQYF
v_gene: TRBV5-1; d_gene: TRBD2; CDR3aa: CASSPRASGDEQFF
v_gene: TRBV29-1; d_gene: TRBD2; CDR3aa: CSVPGLAGGGLFF
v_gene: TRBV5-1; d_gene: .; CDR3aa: CASSPYQGLVDTQYF
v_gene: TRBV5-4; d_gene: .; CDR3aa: CASSLAQGSYEQYF
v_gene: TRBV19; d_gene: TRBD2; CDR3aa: CASRRAGGPPGEQFF
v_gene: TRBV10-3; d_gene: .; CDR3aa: CAISEAQASSYNEQFF
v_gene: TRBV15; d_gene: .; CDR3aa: CATSRAGDLSYEQYF
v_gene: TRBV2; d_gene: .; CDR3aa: CASSERQFSGNTIYF
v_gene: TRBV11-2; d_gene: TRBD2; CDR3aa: CASSLPTSGQETQYF
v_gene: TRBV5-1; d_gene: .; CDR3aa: CASTRTVNNQPQHF
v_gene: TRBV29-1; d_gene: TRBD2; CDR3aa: CSVEEQREDNEQFF
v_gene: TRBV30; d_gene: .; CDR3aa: CAWRRSSYEQYF
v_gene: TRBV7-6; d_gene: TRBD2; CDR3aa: CASSLARVAGGEETQYF
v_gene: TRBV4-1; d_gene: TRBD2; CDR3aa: CASSQGREGAYEQYF
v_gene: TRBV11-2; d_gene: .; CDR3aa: CASSAVRSRGGGEKLFF
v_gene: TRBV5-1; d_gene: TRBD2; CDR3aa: CASSLMSAGGTGELFF
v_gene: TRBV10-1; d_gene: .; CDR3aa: CASGRDTSTDTQYF
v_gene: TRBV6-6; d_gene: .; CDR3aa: CASSYSVWFRGTEAFF
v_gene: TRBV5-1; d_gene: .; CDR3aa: CASSLAVSGDTQYF
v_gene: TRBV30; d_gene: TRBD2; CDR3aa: CAWSPGLVYNEQFF
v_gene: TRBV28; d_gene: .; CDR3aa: CASSLKEGEAFF
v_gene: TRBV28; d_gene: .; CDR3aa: CASHPPGGHQPQHF
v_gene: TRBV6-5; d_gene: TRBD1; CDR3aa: CASSYSRDRYGYTF
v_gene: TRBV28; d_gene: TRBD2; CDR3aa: CASSLGAGGATTGELFF
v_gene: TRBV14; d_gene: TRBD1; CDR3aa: CASSKIGRQGRYEQYF
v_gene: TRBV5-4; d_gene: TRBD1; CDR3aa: CASSPVGTGNTGELFF
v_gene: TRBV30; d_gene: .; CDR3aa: CAWSVLKGGNSPLHF
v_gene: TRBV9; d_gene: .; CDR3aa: CASSAEGDGSYNEQFF
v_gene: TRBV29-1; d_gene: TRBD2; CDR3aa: CSQAGVIIYEQYF
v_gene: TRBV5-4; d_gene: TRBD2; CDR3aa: CASTPRTSGNTGELFF